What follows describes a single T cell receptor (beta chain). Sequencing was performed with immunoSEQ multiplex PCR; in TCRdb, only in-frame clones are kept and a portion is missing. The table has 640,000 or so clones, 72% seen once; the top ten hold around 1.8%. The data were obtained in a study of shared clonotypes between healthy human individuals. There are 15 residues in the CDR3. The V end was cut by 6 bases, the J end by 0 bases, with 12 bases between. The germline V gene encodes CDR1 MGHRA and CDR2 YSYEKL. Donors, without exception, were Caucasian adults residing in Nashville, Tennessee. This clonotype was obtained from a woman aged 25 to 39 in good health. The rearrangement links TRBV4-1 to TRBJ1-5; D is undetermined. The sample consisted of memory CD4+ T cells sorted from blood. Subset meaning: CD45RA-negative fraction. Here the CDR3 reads CASSPPDGSNQPQHF. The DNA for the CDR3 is TGCGCCAGCAGTCCCCCGGACGGTAGCAATCAGCCCCAGCATTTT.